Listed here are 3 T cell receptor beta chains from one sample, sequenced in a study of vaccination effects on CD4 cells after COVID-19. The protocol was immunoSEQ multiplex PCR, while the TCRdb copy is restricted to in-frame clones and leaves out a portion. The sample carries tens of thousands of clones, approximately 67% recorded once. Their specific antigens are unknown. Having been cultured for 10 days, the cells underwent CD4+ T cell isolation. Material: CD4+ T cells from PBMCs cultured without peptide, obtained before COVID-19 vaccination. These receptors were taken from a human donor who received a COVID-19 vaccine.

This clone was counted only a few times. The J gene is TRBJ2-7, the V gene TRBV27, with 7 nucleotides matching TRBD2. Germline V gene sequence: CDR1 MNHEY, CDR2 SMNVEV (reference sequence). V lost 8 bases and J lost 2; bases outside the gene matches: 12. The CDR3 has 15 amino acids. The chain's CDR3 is CASRRGVSGPYEQYF. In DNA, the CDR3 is TGTGCCAGCCGACGGGGGGTCAGCGGGCCCTACGAGCAGTACTTC.

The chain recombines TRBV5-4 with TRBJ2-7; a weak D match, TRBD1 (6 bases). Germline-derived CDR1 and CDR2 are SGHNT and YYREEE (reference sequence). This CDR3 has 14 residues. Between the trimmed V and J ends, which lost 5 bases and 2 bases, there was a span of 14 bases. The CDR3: CASRSTGKTYEQYF. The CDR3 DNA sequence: TGTGCCAGCAGATCAACAGGGAAGACCTACGAGCAGTACTTC.

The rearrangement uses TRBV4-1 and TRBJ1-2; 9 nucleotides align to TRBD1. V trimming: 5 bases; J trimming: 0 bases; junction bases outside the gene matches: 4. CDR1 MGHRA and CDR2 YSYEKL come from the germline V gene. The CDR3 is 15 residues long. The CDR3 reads CASSARQGANYGYTF. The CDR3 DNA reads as TGCGCCAGCAGCGCCCGACAGGGGGCTAACTATGGCTACACCTTC.